The 18 T cell receptor beta chains presented below share a single source sample, sequenced in a study of PD-1 blockade in mismatch repair-deficient tumors. Only in-frame clones appear in the TCRdb table, and some are missing; sequencing was by immunoSEQ multiplex PCR. The sample shows some 97,000 clones, 82% of them seen only once. This specimen consisted of peripheral blood, obtained approximately 35 weeks after starting pembrolizumab. All receptors derive from an adult with mismatch repair-deficient cancer.

The rearrangement links TRBV4-3 to TRBJ2-1; TRBD2 might be the D (5 bases). The V gene lost 3 bases and the J gene lost 10 bases, with 10 bases spanning the gap. From germline, CDR1 is LGHNA and CDR2 YSLEER. The CDR3 loop spans 12 amino acids. The DNA for the CDR3 is TGCGCCAGCAGCCACGCCGGCGGGGAGCAGTTCTTC. The encoded protein is CASSHAGGEQFF.

This clone was found a few times. This chain connects TRBV18 to TRBJ1-5; possible D gene TRBD1, 5 bases. V gave up 5 bases and J gave up 2 bases, with 10 bases separating them. The CDR3 length is 14 residues. CDR1 is KGHSH, CDR2 LQKENI, per germline. Written as DNA, the CDR3 is TGTGCCAGCTCAGTGGACAATGGCAATCAGCCCCAGCATTTT. This gives the protein CASSVDNGNQPQHF.

J is TRBJ2-7 and V is TRBV20-1; the D is unclear. Germline lookup yields CDR1 DFQATT and CDR2 SNEGSKA (reference sequence). The CDR3 loop spans 11 amino acids. V was cut by 0 bases and J by 6 bases, with 6 bases left in between. The CDR3 coding sequence is TGCAGTGCTAGAGAAGGGTTCGAGCAGTACTTC. Translating gives CSAREGFEQYF.

V gene TRBV6-1 combines with J gene TRBJ2-7; TRBD2 is a possible D gene (6 bases). V lost 8 bases and J 2 bases, leaving 13 bases between the germline ends. This CDR3 region has 13 residues. The germline gives CDR1 MNHNS, CDR2 SASEGT. The CDR3 DNA reads TGTGCCAGCGTCAATAGCGGTACCTACGAGCAGTACTTC. Translating gives CASVNSGTYEQYF.

The chain uses TRBV6-6 and TRBJ1-1, with D unresolved. V lost 4 bases to trimming and J lost 4 bases, with 16 bases between them. Germline loops: CDR1 MNHNY, CDR2 SVGAGI (reference sequence). This CDR3 is built from 15 residues. The CDR3 loop reads CASSSHNPTGTEAFF. CDR3 nucleotides: TGTGCCAGCAGTTCCCACAACCCTACTGGCACTGAAGCTTTCTTT.

V and J are TRBV11-3 and TRBJ2-2; TRBD1 aligns across 12 bases. The CDR3 has 16 residues. With 5 bases clipped from V and 2 bases from J, the junction kept 3 bases outside the gene matches. Germline V gives CDR1 SGHNT, CDR2 YENEEA. The CDR3 DNA sequence: TGTGCCAGCAGCACCGGGACAGGGGGCAACACCGGGGAGCTGTTTTTT. Translated: CASSTGTGGNTGELFF.

V is TRBV7-6 and J is TRBJ2-7; D is unclear. Looked up from germline, CDR1 is SGHVS and CDR2 is FNYEAQ. The CDR3 consists of 16 residues. The ends were cut back, 3 bases at V and 3 bases at J, with 18 bases in the middle. In DNA form, the CDR3 reads TGTGCCAGCAGCTTCAGTCCAGAGTACCAAAACTACGAGCAGTACTTC. Translation gives CASSFSPEYQNYEQYF.

The CDR3 sequence: CATRGGLQFYEQYF. The CDR3 nucleotides read TGTGCCACTCGAGGCGGATTACAATTCTACGAGCAGTACTTC. The chain uses TRBV28 and TRBJ2-7, with unresolved D. This CDR3 is built from 14 residues. Germline loops: CDR1 MDHEN, CDR2 SYDVKM. Trimming removed 10 bases from V and 3 bases from J, with 19 bases in between.

V gene TRBV7-9 combines with J gene TRBJ2-2; 8 bases map to TRBD1. CDR3 length: 14 residues. Germline CDR1 is SEHNR and CDR2 is FQNEAQ (reference sequence). Germline trimming cut 6 bases from V and 3 bases from J; bases unmatched to any gene: 3. Written as DNA, the CDR3 is TGTGCCAGCAGGACGGACAGGGACACCGGGGAGCTGTTTTTT. It yields the protein CASRTDRDTGELFF.

The gene calls are TRBV19 and TRBJ1-4; D may be TRBD1 (6 bases). With 5 bases removed from V and 5 bases from J, the gap between germline ends came to 15 bases. Germline assignment: CDR1 LNHDA and CDR2 SQIVND (reference sequence). The CDR3 covers 15 residues. The CDR3 DNA reads TGTGCCAGTAGTGTCACGACAGGCAGAAATGAAAAACTGTTTTTT. The encoded protein is CASSVTTGRNEKLFF. Combining the CDR3 with reference TRBV19 and TRBJ1-4 gives the whole variable domain DGGITQSPKYLFRKEGQNVTLSCEQNLNHDAMYWYRQDPGQGLRLIYYSQIVNDFQKGDIAEGYSVSREKKESFPLTVTSAQKNPTAFYLCASSVTTGRNEKLFFGSGTQLSVL.

The gene calls are TRBV7-9 and TRBJ1-5; the D gene is possibly TRBD1 (6 bases). Trimming cost V 5 bases and J 0 bases, with 11 bases left between them. This CDR3 contains 15 residues. Germline loops: CDR1 SEHNR, CDR2 FQNEAQ (reference sequence). CDR3 protein: CASSPTGHSNQPQHF. The CDR3 DNA sequence: TGTGCCAGCAGCCCGACAGGTCATAGCAATCAGCCCCAGCATTTT.

The chain recombines TRBV7-3 with TRBJ1-5, with D possibly matching TRBD1 (6 bases). The CDR3 is 13 residues long. CDR1 is SGHTA and CDR2 is FQGTGA in the germline V gene. V shed 2 bases and J shed 6 bases, with 8 bases lying between them. In DNA, the CDR3 is TGTGCCAGCAGCTTATTACAGGGTCAGCCCCAGCATTTT. It codes for CASSLLQGQPQHF.

This sequence joins TRBV11-2 and TRBJ1-3; D might be TRBD1 (5 bases). CDR3 length equals 16 residues. V gave up 3 bases and J gave up 0 bases, with 12 bases separating them. Germline CDR1 and CDR2: SGHAT and FQNNGV. CDR3 amino acids: CASSFQGLLSGNTIYF. CDR3 coding DNA: TGTGCCAGCAGCTTCCAGGGCCTACTCTCTGGAAACACCATATATTTT.

In this sample, this clone turned up once. The chain joins TRBV6-1 to TRBJ2-7; no clear D gene. This CDR3 is 15 amino acids long. CDR1 is MNHNS, CDR2 SASEGT, per germline. V lost 4 bases to trimming and J lost 4 bases, with 17 bases between them. CDR3 region: CASSVELVGSYEQYF. CDR3 sequence (DNA): TGTGCCAGCAGTGTAGAGCTTGTAGGGTCGTACGAGCAGTACTTC.

J is TRBJ1-1 and V is TRBV10-1; 7 bases are shared with TRBD1. This CDR3 is 13 amino acids long. Looked up from germline, CDR1 is WNHNN and CDR2 is SYGVQD (reference sequence). J was trimmed by 5 bases and V by 10 bases; bases with no gene match: 10. The CDR3 region has the DNA TGCGCCACCCAGACAGGGAGAGGGACTGAAGCTTTCTTT. Its translation: CATQTGRGTEAFF.

The chain carries TRBV5-4 and TRBJ2-1; 14 bases agree with TRBD2. Germline V gene sequence: CDR1 SGHNT, CDR2 YYREEE (reference sequence). The CDR3 consists of 19 residues. With V trimmed by 4 bases and J by 1 base, 10 bases remained unmatched. As DNA, the CDR3 is TGTGCCAGCAGCCCTGCCGGGACTAGCGGGAGCGGGTCCTACAATGAGCAGTTCTTC. Translated: CASSPAGTSGSGSYNEQFF.

The chain uses TRBV5-6 and TRBJ2-7; TRBD1 agrees at 8 bases. Germline values: CDR1 SGHDT, CDR2 YYEEEE. The CDR3 runs 14 residues. Unmatched junction bases numbered 7, after V lost 5 bases and J lost 3 bases. CDR3 DNA: TGTGCCAGCAGGCCCGGGACAGGACTCTACGAGCAGTACTTC. Its translation is CASRPGTGLYEQYF.

This sequence joins TRBV18 and TRBJ2-7, with D perhaps assigned TRBD1 or TRBD2 (6 bases each). The CDR3 is made up of 14 amino acids. Per germline, CDR1 KGHSH and CDR2 LQKENI. Trimming took 5 bases from V and 6 from J, leaving 17 bases between them. The chain's CDR3 is CASSELWGASEQYF. DNA for the CDR3: TGTGCCAGCTCAGAACTGTGGGGGGCTTCCGAGCAGTACTTC.